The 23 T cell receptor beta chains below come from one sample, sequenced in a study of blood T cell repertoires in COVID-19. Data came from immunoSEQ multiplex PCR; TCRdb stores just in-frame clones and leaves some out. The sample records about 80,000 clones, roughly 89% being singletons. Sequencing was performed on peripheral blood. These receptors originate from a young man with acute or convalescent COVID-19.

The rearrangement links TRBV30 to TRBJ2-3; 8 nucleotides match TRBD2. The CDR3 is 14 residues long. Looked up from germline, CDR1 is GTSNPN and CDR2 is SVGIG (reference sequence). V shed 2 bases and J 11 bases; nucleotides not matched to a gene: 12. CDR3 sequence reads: CAWSRVNGGVGQYF. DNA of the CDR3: TGTGCCTGGAGTCGAGTCAACGGGGGGGTGGGGCAGTATTTT.

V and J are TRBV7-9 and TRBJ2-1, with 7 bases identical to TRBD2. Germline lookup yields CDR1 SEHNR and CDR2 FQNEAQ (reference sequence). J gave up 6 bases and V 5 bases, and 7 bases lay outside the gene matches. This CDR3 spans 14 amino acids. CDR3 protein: CASSPVGGGNEQFF. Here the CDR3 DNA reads TGTGCCAGCAGCCCAGTGGGGGGGGGCAATGAGCAGTTCTTC.

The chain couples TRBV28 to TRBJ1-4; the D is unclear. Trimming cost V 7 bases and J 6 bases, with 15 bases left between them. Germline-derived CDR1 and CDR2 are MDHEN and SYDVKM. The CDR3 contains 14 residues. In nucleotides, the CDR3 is TGTGCCAGCATCGACGGAGGATTGTATGAAAAACTGTTTTTT. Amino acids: CASIDGGLYEKLFF.

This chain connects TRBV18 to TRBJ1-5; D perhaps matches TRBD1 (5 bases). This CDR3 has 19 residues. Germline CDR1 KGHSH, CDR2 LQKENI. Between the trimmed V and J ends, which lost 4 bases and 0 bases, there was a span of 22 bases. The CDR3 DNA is TGTGCCAGCTCACGAGACCTCGGGGTGGAGGGGTATAGCAATCAGCCCCAGCATTTT. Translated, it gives CASSRDLGVEGYSNQPQHF. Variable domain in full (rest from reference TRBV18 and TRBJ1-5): NAGVMQNPRHLVRRRGQEARLRCSPMKGHSHVYWYRQLPEEGLKFMVYLQKENIIDESGMPKERFSAEFPKEGPSILRIQQVVRGDSAAYFCASSRDLGVEGYSNQPQHFGDGTRLSIL.

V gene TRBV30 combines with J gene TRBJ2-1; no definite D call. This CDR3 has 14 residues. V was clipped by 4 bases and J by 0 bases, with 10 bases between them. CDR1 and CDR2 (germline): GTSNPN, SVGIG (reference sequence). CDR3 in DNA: TGTGCCTGGACCCGATGGAGCTCCTACAATGAGCAGTTCTTC. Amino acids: CAWTRWSSYNEQFF. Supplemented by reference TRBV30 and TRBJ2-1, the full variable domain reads SQTIHQWPATLVQPVGSPLSLECTVEGTSNPNLYWYRQAAGRGLQLLFYSVGIGQISSEVPQNLSASRPQDRQFILSSKKLLLSDSGFYLCAWTRWSSYNEQFFGPGTRLTVL.

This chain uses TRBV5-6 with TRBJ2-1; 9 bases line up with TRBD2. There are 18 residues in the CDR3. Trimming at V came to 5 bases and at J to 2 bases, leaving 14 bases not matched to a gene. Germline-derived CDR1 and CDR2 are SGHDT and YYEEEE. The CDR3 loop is CASRTLAGLLNAYNEQFF. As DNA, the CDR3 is TGTGCCAGCAGGACACTAGCGGGTCTACTCAATGCCTACAATGAGCAGTTCTTC.

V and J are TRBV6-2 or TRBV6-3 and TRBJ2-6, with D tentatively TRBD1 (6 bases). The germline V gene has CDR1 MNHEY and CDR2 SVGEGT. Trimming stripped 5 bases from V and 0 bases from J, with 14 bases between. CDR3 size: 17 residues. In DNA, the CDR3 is TGTGCCAGCAGTACCGGACAGATGTCCTCTGGGGCCAACGTCCTGACTTTC. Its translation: CASSTGQMSSGANVLTF.

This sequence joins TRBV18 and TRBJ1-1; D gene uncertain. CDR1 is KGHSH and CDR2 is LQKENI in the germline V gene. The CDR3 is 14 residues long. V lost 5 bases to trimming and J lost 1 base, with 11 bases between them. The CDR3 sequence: CASSFSGSNTEAFF. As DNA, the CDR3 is TGTGCCAGCTCATTCAGCGGGTCGAACACTGAAGCTTTCTTT. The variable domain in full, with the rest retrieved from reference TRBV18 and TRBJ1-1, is NAGVMQNPRHLVRRRGQEARLRCSPMKGHSHVYWYRQLPEEGLKFMVYLQKENIIDESGMPKERFSAEFPKEGPSILRIQQVVRGDSAAYFCASSFSGSNTEAFFGQGTRLTVV.

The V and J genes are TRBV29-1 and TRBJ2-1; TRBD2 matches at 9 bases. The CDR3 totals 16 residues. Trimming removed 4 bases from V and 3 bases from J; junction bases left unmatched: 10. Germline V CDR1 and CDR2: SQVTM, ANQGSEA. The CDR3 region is CSVVPPIAGDYNEQFF. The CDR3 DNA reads TGCAGCGTTGTCCCCCCTATAGCGGGAGACTACAATGAGCAGTTCTTC.

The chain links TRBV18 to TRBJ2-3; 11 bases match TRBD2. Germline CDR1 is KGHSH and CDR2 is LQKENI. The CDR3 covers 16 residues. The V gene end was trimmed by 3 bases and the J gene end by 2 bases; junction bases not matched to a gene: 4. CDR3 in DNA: TGTGCCAGCTCACCCCAACTAGCGGGAGCCACAGATACGCAGTATTTT. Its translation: CASSPQLAGATDTQYF.

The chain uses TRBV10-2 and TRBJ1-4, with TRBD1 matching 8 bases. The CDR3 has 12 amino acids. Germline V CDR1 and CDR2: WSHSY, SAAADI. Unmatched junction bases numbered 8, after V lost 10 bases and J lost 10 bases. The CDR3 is CATMDREGKLFF. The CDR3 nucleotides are TGCGCCACAATGGACAGGGAGGGAAAACTGTTTTTT.

This chain's CDR3 is CASSLSGTAKTYQETQYF. The CDR3 region has the DNA TGTGCCAGCAGCCTATCTGGGACAGCAAAAACGTACCAAGAGACCCAGTACTTC. The chain is built from TRBV13 and TRBJ2-5, with TRBD1 identical over 7 bases. The CDR3 has 18 amino acids. Germline trimming cut 5 bases from V and 0 bases from J; bases unmatched to any gene: 15. From germline, CDR1 is PRHDT and CDR2 FYEKMQ (reference sequence).

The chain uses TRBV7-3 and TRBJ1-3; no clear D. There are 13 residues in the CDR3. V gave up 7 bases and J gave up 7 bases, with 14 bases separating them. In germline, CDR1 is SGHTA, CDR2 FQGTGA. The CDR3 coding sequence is TGTGCCAGCACTAATGAGGGTTCCAACACCATATATTTT. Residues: CASTNEGSNTIYF. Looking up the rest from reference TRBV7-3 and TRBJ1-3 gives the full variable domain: GAGVSQTPSNKVTEKGKYVELRCDPISGHTALYWYRQSLGQGPEFLIYFQGTGAADDSGLPNDRFFAVRPEGSVSTLKIQRTERGDSAVYLCASTNEGSNTIYFGEGSWLTVV.

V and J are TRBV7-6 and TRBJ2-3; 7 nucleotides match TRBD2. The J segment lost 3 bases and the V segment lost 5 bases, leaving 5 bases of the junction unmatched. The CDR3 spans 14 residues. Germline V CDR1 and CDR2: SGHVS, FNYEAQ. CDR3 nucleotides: TGTGCCAGCAGCGCTGGGGGAGGGACAGATACGCAGTATTTT. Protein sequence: CASSAGGGTDTQYF.

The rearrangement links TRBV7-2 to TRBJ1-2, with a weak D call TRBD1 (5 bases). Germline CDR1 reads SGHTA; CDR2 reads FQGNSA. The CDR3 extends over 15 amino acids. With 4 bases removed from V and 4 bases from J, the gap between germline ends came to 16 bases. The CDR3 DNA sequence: TGTGCCAGCAGCTCCCCATTGGGGGAGGGCTATGGCTACACCTTC. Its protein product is CASSSPLGEGYGYTF.

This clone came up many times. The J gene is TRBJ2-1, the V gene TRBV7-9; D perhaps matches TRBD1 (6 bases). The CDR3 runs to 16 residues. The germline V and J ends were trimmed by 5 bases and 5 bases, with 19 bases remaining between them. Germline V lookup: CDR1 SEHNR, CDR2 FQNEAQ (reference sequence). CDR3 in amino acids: CASSQPGHPRDNEQFF. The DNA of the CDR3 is TGTGCCAGCAGCCAGCCGGGACACCCACGGGACAATGAGCAGTTCTTC.

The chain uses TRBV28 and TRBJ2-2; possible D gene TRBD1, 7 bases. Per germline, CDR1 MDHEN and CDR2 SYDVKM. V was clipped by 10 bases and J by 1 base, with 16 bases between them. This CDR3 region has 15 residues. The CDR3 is CATSGGTENTGELFF. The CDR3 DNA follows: TGTGCCACCTCAGGCGGGACAGAGAACACCGGGGAGCTGTTTTTT.

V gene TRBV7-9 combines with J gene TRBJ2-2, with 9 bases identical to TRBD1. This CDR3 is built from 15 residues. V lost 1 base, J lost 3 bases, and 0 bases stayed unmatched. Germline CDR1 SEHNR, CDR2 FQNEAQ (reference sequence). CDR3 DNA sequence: TGTGCCAGCAGCTTAGGGACAGGGGACACCGGGGAGCTGTTTTTT. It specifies CASSLGTGDTGELFF.

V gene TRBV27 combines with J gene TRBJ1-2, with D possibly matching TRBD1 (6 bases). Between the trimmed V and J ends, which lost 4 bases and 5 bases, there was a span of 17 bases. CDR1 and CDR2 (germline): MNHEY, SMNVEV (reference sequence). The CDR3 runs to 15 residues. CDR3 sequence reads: CASSSLSGEGYGYTF. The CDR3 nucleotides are TGTGCCAGCAGTTCCCTTTCAGGGGAGGGGTATGGCTACACCTTC.

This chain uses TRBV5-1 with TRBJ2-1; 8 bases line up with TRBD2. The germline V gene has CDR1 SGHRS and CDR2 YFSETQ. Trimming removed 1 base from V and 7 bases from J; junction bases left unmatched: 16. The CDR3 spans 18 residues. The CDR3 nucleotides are TGCGCCAGCAGCTTGCGGGCCACTAGCGGAGATATACGTAATGAGCAGTTCTTC. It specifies CASSLRATSGDIRNEQFF. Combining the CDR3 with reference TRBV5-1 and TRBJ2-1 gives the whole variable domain KAGVTQTPRYLIKTRGQQVTLSCSPISGHRSVSWYQQTPGQGLQFLFEYFSETQRNKGNFPGRFSGRQFSNSRSEMNVSTLELGDSALYLCASSLRATSGDIRNEQFFGPGTRLTVL.

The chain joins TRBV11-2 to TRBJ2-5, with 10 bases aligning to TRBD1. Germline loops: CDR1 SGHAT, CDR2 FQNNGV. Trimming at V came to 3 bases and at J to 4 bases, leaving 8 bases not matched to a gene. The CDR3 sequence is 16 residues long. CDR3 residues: CASSLEGQGVPETQYF. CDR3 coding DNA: TGTGCCAGCAGCTTGGAAGGACAGGGGGTCCCAGAGACCCAGTACTTC. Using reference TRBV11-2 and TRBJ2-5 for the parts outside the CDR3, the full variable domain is EAGVAQSPRYKIIEKRQSVAFWCNPISGHATLYWYQQILGQGPKLLIQFQNNGVVDDSQLPKDRFSAERLKGVDSTLKIQPAKLEDSAVYLCASSLEGQGVPETQYFGPGTRLLVL.

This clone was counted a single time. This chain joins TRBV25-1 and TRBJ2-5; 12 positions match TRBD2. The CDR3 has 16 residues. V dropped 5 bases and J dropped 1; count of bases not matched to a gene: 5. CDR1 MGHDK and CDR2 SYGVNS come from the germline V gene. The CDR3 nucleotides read TGTGCCAGCAGTCCACGACTAGCGGGAGTCCAAGAGACCCAGTACTTC. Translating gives CASSPRLAGVQETQYF.

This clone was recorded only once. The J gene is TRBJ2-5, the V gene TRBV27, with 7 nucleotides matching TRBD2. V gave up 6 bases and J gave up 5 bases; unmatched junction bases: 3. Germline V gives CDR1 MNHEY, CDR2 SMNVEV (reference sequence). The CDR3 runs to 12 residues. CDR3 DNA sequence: TGTGCCAGCAGGGGAGGGTCGGAGACCCAGTACTTC. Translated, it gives CASRGGSETQYF.